Below, 21 T cell receptor beta chains from the same sample are listed, as sequenced in a study of shared clonotypes between healthy human individuals. TCRdb keeps only in-frame clones here, not all; method: immunoSEQ multiplex PCR. The sample has over a million clones; roughly 95% are singletons. The source material was naive CD4+ T cells sorted from blood. Regarding subset: CD45RA+ positively selected. The receptors derive from a man between 25 and 39 years old in good health.

V usage is TRBV10-3 and J usage is TRBJ1-3; D ambiguous. The V end lost 5 bases, the J end lost 6 bases, and 23 bases lay between the germline ends. The CDR3 contains 17 residues. From germline, CDR1 is ENHRY and CDR2 SYGVKD. The CDR3 spells CAISTSGWRASLNTIYF. In DNA, the CDR3 is TGTGCCATCAGTACCTCCGGTTGGAGGGCATCTCTAAACACCATATATTTT.

This clone was detected only once. Written as DNA, the CDR3 is TGTGCCAGCAGCATGCGGACCGGGGAGGTCCCTGAAGCTTTCTTT. Amino acid sequence: CASSMRTGEVPEAFF. The V call is TRBV21-1, the J call TRBJ1-1. TRBV21-1 has pseudogene status. The CDR3 is 15 residues long.

This rearrangement joins TRBV7-2 to TRBJ1-1, with TRBD1 identical over 7 bases. CDR3 size: 15 residues. Per the germline V gene, CDR1 is SGHTA and CDR2 is FQGNSA. J was trimmed by 3 bases and V by 0 bases; bases with no gene match: 4. The CDR3 nucleotides are TGTGCCAGCAGCTTAGCAACCGGACAGGACACTGAAGCTTTCTTT. Translating it yields CASSLATGQDTEAFF.

This chain links TRBV9 with TRBJ2-4; 7 bases map to TRBD1. Trimming at V came to 0 bases and at J to 13 bases, leaving 7 bases not matched to a gene. Per the germline V gene, CDR1 is SGDLS and CDR2 is YYNGEE. The CDR3 loop spans 13 amino acids. The CDR3, as DNA: TGTGCCAGCAGCGTAGAAGGGACAGAAAGACAGTACTTC. Its protein product is CASSVEGTERQYF. The whole variable domain, remainder taken from reference TRBV9 and TRBJ2-4, is DSGVTQTPKHLITATGQRVTLRCSPRSGDLSVYWYQQSLDQGLQFLIQYYNGEERAKGNILERFSAQQFPDLHSELNLSSLELGDSALYFCASSVEGTERQYFGAGTRLSVL.

V and J are TRBV4-3 and TRBJ2-7; a possible D gene is TRBD2 (5 bases). Trimming took 0 bases from V and 3 from J, leaving 9 bases between them. CDR3 length: 14 residues. The germline V gene encodes CDR1 LGHNA and CDR2 YSLEER. CDR3 loop: CASSQEVRDYEQYF. The DNA of the CDR3 is TGCGCCAGCAGCCAAGAGGTTCGGGACTACGAGCAGTACTTC.

The sample holds one count of this clone. The gene calls are TRBV6-6 and TRBJ1-1; D remains unclear. The CDR3 loop spans 14 amino acids. CDR1 and CDR2 from the germline V gene are MNHNY and SVGAGI (reference sequence). V dropped 8 bases and J dropped 6 bases, with 19 bases sitting between them. The CDR3 here is CASSPQVGIAEAFF. In DNA, the CDR3 is TGTGCCAGCTCCCCCCAGGTGGGAATCGCTGAAGCTTTCTTT.

This chain links TRBV18 with TRBJ2-1, with no clear D. This CDR3 contains 15 residues. Trimming took 2 bases from V and 0 from J, leaving 8 bases between them. Per the germline V gene, CDR1 is KGHSH and CDR2 is LQKENI. The CDR3 sequence is CASSPEGISYNEQFF. The CDR3 nucleotides read TGTGCCAGCTCACCAGAAGGGATCTCCTACAATGAGCAGTTCTTC. Drawing the rest from reference TRBV18 and TRBJ2-1, the complete variable domain is NAGVMQNPRHLVRRRGQEARLRCSPMKGHSHVYWYRQLPEEGLKFMVYLQKENIIDESGMPKERFSAEFPKEGPSILRIQQVVRGDSAAYFCASSPEGISYNEQFFGPGTRLTVL.

The genes are TRBV7-8 and TRBJ2-2, with a possible D match to TRBD2 (5 bases). The CDR3 contains 15 residues. Between the trimmed V and J ends, which lost 5 bases and 5 bases, there was a span of 15 bases. The germline V gene encodes CDR1 SGHVS and CDR2 FQNEAQ. CDR3 region: CASSPRGMRTGELFF. In nucleotides, the CDR3 is TGTGCCAGCAGCCCCCGGGGAATGAGAACCGGGGAGCTGTTTTTT.

V and J are TRBV5-1 and TRBJ2-2; the D gene is possibly TRBD2 (5 bases). CDR1 is SGHRS, CDR2 YFSETQ, per germline. Trimming shortened V by 5 bases and J by 7 bases, and 15 bases separated the two germline ends. CDR3 length equals 14 residues. The CDR3 spells CASSSLGLSGELFF. The CDR3 nucleotides are TGCGCCAGCAGTTCCCTCGGACTCAGCGGGGAGCTGTTTTTT.

The gene calls are TRBV2 and TRBJ2-7, with 9 bases aligning to TRBD1. The germline CDR1 and CDR2 sequences are SNHLY and FYNNEI. V was pared by 5 bases and J by 0 bases, with 5 bases of the junction left unmatched. The length of the CDR3 is 15 residues. The CDR3 is CASSRQGGISYEQYF. CDR3 coding DNA: TGTGCCAGCAGTAGACAGGGGGGGATCTCCTACGAGCAGTACTTC.

The chain links TRBV4-3 to TRBJ1-1, with a tentative D call TRBD1 (5 bases). The CDR3 is 14 residues long. Germline V gene lookup returns CDR1 LGHNA and CDR2 YSLEER. Between the trimmed V and J ends, which lost 2 bases and 1 base, there was a span of 8 bases. The CDR3 DNA sequence: TGCGCCAGCAGCCAATGGACACCGAACACTGAAGCTTTCTTT. Protein product: CASSQWTPNTEAFF.

The chain couples TRBV7-9 to TRBJ2-1; 8 bases agree with TRBD2. After removal of 5 bases from V and 2 bases from J, the junction contained 17 bases not matched to a gene. The CDR3 contains 19 residues. Looked up from germline, CDR1 is SEHNR and CDR2 is FQNEAQ (reference sequence). CDR3 protein: CASSQRVIPRTSTYNEQFF. The CDR3 DNA is TGTGCCAGCAGCCAACGAGTCATTCCCCGGACTAGCACCTACAATGAGCAGTTCTTC.

CDR3 sequence reads: CASSSYSSGANVLTF. CDR3 nucleotide sequence: TGCGCCAGCAGCTCCTATAGCTCTGGGGCCAACGTCCTGACTTTC. The V gene is TRBV5-1, the J gene TRBJ2-6, with unresolved D. The germline gives CDR1 SGHRS, CDR2 YFSETQ. This CDR3 has 15 residues. V was trimmed by 3 bases and J by 0 bases, leaving 7 bases between them. The whole variable domain, remainder taken from reference TRBV5-1 and TRBJ2-6, is KAGVTQTPRYLIKTRGQQVTLSCSPISGHRSVSWYQQTPGQGLQFLFEYFSETQRNKGNFPGRFSGRQFSNSRSEMNVSTLELGDSALYLCASSSYSSGANVLTFGAGSRLTVL.

The CDR3 spells CSVEGRGTYEQYF. The CDR3 region has the DNA TGCAGCGTTGAGGGTCGCGGGACTTACGAGCAGTACTTC. The chain links TRBV29-1 to TRBJ2-7; a weak D match, TRBD2 (6 bases). V was shortened by 3 bases and J by 4 bases, with 13 bases between the two germline ends. Germline V gene data show CDR1 as SQVTM and CDR2 as ANQGSEA. This CDR3 spans 13 amino acids.

The chain links TRBV6-1 to TRBJ1-3; TRBD1 is a possible D gene (5 bases). V was cut by 1 base and J by 1 base, with 5 bases left in between. The CDR3 spans 14 residues. Germline assignment: CDR1 MNHNS and CDR2 SASEGT. Here the CDR3 reads CASSEEGSGNTIYF. The CDR3 DNA reads as TGTGCCAGCAGTGAAGAGGGGTCTGGAAACACCATATATTTT.

Worth noting for this clone: A read error may produce the germline difference seen at one junction end. The chain couples TRBV6-5 to TRBJ2-7; tentatively, D is TRBD2 (5 bases). Germline CDR1 reads MNHEY; CDR2 reads SVGAGI. This CDR3 is built from 13 residues. The CDR3 DNA reads as TGTGCCAGCAGTTACTCGGGGTTGGTTGCCGGGGTCTTC. Encoded protein: CASSYSGLVAGVF.

The chain joins TRBV28 to TRBJ1-2; D gene unclear. The germline gives CDR1 MDHEN, CDR2 SYDVKM. Trimming cost V 3 bases and J 0 bases, with 17 bases left between them. The CDR3 sequence is 17 residues long. The CDR3 DNA reads TGTGCCAGCAGTTTGGGTTCTCGGGGTAAAACTAACTATGGCTACACCTTC. This gives the protein CASSLGSRGKTNYGYTF.

The rearrangement links TRBV29-1 to TRBJ2-3; 8 positions agree with TRBD2. With V trimmed by 4 bases and J by 2 bases, 5 bases remained unmatched. This CDR3 has 14 amino acids. Germline V gene sequence: CDR1 SQVTM, CDR2 ANQGSEA. This CDR3 is CSVGLAGFTDTQYF. Here the CDR3 DNA reads TGCAGCGTTGGCCTAGCGGGTTTCACAGATACGCAGTATTTT.

The CDR3 loop is CASSSSWTGLKGYTF. CDR3 coding DNA: TGTGCCAGCAGTTCCTCTTGGACGGGCCTAAAAGGCTACACCTTC. This sequence joins TRBV28 and TRBJ1-2; no clear D. CDR1 is MDHEN, CDR2 SYDVKM, per germline. V was pared by 4 bases and J by 8 bases, with 20 bases between. The CDR3 has 15 amino acids.

This sequence joins TRBV5-4 and TRBJ2-5; no reliable D call. V lost 4 bases and J 1 base, leaving 8 bases between the germline ends. CDR1 and CDR2 (germline): SGHNT, YYREEE (reference sequence). The CDR3 loop spans 13 amino acids. CDR3 DNA: TGTGCCAGCAGCATGGACCTCCAAGAGACCCAGTACTTC. This gives the protein CASSMDLQETQYF.

This rearrangement joins TRBV18 to TRBJ1-1, with D uncertain. V was pared by 3 bases and J by 1 base, with 12 bases between. The germline gives CDR1 KGHSH, CDR2 LQKENI. CDR3 length: 15 residues. The CDR3 spells CASSPAQLGNTEAFF. The CDR3 nucleotides are TGTGCCAGCTCACCGGCCCAACTGGGGAACACTGAAGCTTTCTTT.